The clone carrying this T cell receptor beta chain was found a few times. Antigen unknown. The study drew all its donors from Caucasian adults living in Nashville, Tennessee. This sample is drawn from a study of shared clonotypes between healthy human individuals. About the research overall: The people who gave samples were a couple of women and a few men aged 18 to 49. Regarding the study as a whole: Represented diversity, genetic and exposure-history alike, was limited by few donors.

Libraries were prepared by immunoSEQ multiplex PCR; TCRdb keeps only in-frame clonotypes and omits some of them. The data show roughly 480,000 clones, around 79% seen once. The germline gives CDR1 MDHEN, CDR2 SYDVKM. The CDR3 contains 10 residues. With V trimmed by 8 bases and J by 8 bases, 2 bases remained unmatched. The sample was PBMCs. The receptor's source is a woman aged 40 to 50 in good health. Some clones in this sample may be carry-over from other donors' samples. This rearrangement joins TRBV28 to TRBJ1-2, with 7 nucleotides matching TRBD1. The CDR3 DNA follows: TGTGCCAGCGAACAGGGGGGCTACACCTTC. The encoded protein is CASEQGGYTF.